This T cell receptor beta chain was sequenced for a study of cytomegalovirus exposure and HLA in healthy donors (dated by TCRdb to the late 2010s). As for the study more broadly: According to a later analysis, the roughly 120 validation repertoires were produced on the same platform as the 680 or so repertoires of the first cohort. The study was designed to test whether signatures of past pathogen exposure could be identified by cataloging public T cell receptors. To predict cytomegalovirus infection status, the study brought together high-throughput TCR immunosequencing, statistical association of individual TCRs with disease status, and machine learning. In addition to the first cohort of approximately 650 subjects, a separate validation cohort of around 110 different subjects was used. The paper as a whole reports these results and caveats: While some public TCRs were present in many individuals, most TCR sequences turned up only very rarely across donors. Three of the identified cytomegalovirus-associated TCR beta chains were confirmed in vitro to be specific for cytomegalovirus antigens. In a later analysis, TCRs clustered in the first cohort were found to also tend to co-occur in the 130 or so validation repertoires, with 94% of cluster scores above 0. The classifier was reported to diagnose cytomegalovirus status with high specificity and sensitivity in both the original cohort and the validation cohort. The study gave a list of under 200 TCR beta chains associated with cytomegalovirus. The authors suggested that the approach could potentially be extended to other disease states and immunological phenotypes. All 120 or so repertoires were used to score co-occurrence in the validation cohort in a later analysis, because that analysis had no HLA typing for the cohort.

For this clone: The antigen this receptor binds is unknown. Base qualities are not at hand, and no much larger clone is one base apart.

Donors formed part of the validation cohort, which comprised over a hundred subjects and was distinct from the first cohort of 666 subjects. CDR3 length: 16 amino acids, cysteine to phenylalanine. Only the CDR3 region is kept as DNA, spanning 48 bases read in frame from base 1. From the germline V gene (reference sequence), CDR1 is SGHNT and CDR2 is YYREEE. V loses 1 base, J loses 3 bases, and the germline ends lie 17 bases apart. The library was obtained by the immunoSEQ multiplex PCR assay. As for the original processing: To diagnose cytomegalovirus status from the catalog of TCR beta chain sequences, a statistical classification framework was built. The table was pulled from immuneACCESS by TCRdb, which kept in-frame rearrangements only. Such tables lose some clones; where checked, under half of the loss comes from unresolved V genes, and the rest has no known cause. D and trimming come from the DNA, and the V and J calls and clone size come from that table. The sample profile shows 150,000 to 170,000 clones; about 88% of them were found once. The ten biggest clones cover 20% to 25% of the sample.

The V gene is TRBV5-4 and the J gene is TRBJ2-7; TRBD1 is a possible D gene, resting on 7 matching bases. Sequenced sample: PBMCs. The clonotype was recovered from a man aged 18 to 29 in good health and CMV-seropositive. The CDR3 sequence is CASSLTGARDFYEQYF. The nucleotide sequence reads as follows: TGTGCCAGCAGCTTGACAGGGGCTCGGGACTTCTACGAGCAGTACTTC.